The next 21 T cell receptor beta chains were all read from a single sample in a study of T cells in narcolepsy. Profiling relied on immunoSEQ multiplex PCR, and the TCRdb table lists in-frame clones only, not all of them. This table has 30,000 to 35,000 clones, around four fifths appearing once. Sequencing used CD45RA- memory CD4+ T cells from PBMCs. The receptors stem from a human donor with narcolepsy.

This clone is a singleton in its sample. The V gene is TRBV28, the J gene TRBJ1-5; D may be TRBD1 (5 bases). Germline CDR1 is MDHEN and CDR2 is SYDVKM. The ends were cut back, 8 bases at V and 4 bases at J, with 15 bases in the middle. The CDR3 extends over 14 amino acids. CDR3 in DNA: TGTGCCAGCTCCGTAGTACAGGCGAATCAGCCCCAGCATTTT. Protein sequence: CASSVVQANQPQHF.

The chain links TRBV27 to TRBJ1-5; 9 bases are shared with TRBD1. Trimming removed 6 bases from V and 5 bases from J; junction bases left unmatched: 5. This CDR3 comprises 14 residues. Germline loops: CDR1 MNHEY, CDR2 SMNVEV (reference sequence). CDR3 loop: CASSLTGGYQPQHF. DNA for the CDR3: TGTGCCAGCAGCCTGACAGGGGGATATCAGCCCCAGCATTTT.

V gene TRBV7-2 combines with J gene TRBJ1-2; 8 nucleotides line up with TRBD1. V shed 5 bases, J shed 3 bases, and the junction held 11 bases outside the gene matches. The germline V gene has CDR1 SGHTA and CDR2 FQGNSA. The CDR3 is 16 residues long. The CDR3: CASSTGQGGFDYGYTF. In DNA form, the CDR3 reads TGTGCCAGCAGCACCGGACAGGGAGGGTTTGACTATGGCTACACCTTC.

This chain joins TRBV5-6 and TRBJ1-5, with no clear D. Germline V gene sequence: CDR1 SGHDT, CDR2 YYEEEE. Trimming removed 1 base from V and 0 bases from J, with 11 bases in between. This CDR3 is 16 amino acids long. CDR3 sequence (DNA): TGTGCCAGCAGCTTGCTCAGCCAGTATAGCAATCAGCCCCAGCATTTT. It translates to CASSLLSQYSNQPQHF.

J is TRBJ2-7 and V is TRBV4-1, with 10 bases identical to TRBD2. Unmatched junction bases numbered 11, after V lost 1 base and J lost 2 bases. The CDR3 contains 18 residues. The V gene's germline CDR1 is MGHRA and CDR2 YSYEKL. Written as DNA, the CDR3 is TGCGCCAGCAGCCAAGGCGCGACCGGGACTAGCGTAGCCTACGAGCAGTACTTC. The encoded protein is CASSQGATGTSVAYEQYF.

The V call is TRBV2, the J call TRBJ1-1; D is ambiguous. This CDR3 is built from 12 residues. The V end was cut by 8 bases, the J end by 0 bases, with 7 bases between. Germline CDR1 and CDR2: SNHLY and FYNNEI. The CDR3 region has the DNA TGTGCCAGCGAGCCGGTGAACACTGAAGCTTTCTTT. Translation: CASEPVNTEAFF.

The CDR3 protein is CASSHLQGRDQPQHF. In nucleotides, the CDR3 is TGTGCCAGCAGCCACCTCCAGGGAAGGGATCAGCCCCAGCATTTT. The chain carries TRBV5-6 and TRBJ1-5; tentative D call: TRBD1 (5 bases). Germline V gene sequence: CDR1 SGHDT, CDR2 YYEEEE. This CDR3 has 15 residues. V was shortened by 4 bases and J by 5 bases, with 16 bases between the two germline ends.

The sample holds a few counts of this clone. The chain has TRBV5-4 and TRBJ1-6, with 8 positions matching TRBD1. From germline, CDR1 is SGHNT and CDR2 YYREEE (reference sequence). The CDR3 loop spans 15 amino acids. J was trimmed by 7 bases and V by 0 bases; bases with no gene match: 3. CDR3 nucleotide sequence: TGTGCCAGCAGCTTGGGACAGGGGTCCAATTCACCCCTCCACTTT. Protein sequence: CASSLGQGSNSPLHF.

This chain joins TRBV4-1 and TRBJ2-1, with 9 positions matching TRBD1. The CDR3 spans 16 residues. From germline, CDR1 is MGHRA and CDR2 YSYEKL. The trim removed 5 bases at V and 6 bases at J, leaving 11 bases unmatched. In DNA form, the CDR3 reads TGCGCCAGCAGCTCCACAGGGGGCGCGTTGGGCAATGAGCAGTTCTTC. This codes for CASSSTGGALGNEQFF.

The chain recombines TRBV19 with TRBJ2-3; 9 positions agree with TRBD1. The CDR3 sequence is 16 residues long. J lost 3 bases, V lost 3 bases, and 7 bases had no gene match. CDR1 is LNHDA and CDR2 is SQIVND in the germline V gene (reference sequence). CDR3 sequence reads: CASSIRTGVGTDTQYF. In DNA, the CDR3 is TGTGCCAGTAGTATTCGGACAGGGGTCGGAACAGATACGCAGTATTTT.

V is TRBV6-6 and J is TRBJ2-1, with D uncertain. The CDR3 is 13 residues long. Germline V CDR1 and CDR2: MNHNY, SVGAGI (reference sequence). Between the trimmed V and J ends, which lost 4 bases and 4 bases, there was a span of 8 bases. The DNA of the CDR3 is TGTGCCAGCAGTTTAGAGAGGTACAATGAGCAGTTCTTC. Residues: CASSLERYNEQFF.

This sequence joins TRBV6-1 and TRBJ2-7; D is perhaps TRBD2 (6 bases). Germline values: CDR1 MNHNS, CDR2 SASEGT. The CDR3 runs 15 residues. Trimming took 1 base from V and 0 from J, leaving 10 bases between them. CDR3 sequence reads: CASSEEGGSSYEQYF. For the CDR3, the DNA is TGTGCCAGCAGTGAAGAAGGAGGGAGCTCCTACGAGCAGTACTTC.

The chain combines TRBV6-1 with TRBJ2-3, with 8 bases lining up with TRBD2. The CDR3 spans 19 residues. The V gene end was trimmed by 0 bases and the J gene end by 3 bases; junction bases not matched to a gene: 14. Looked up from germline, CDR1 is MNHNS and CDR2 is SASEGT. The CDR3: CASSEATGRLAGRTDTQYF. The CDR3, as DNA: TGTGCCAGCAGTGAAGCGACGGGAAGGCTAGCGGGTCGGACAGATACGCAGTATTTT.

The J gene is TRBJ1-1, the V gene TRBV27; 7 bases agree with TRBD1. The CDR3 is 13 amino acids. The V and J ends lost 8 bases and 5 bases, in that order; junction bases with no gene match: 8. Germline lookup yields CDR1 MNHEY and CDR2 SMNVEV (reference sequence). Here the CDR3 reads CASSRGGRTEAFF. In DNA, the CDR3 is TGTGCCAGCTCCAGGGGGGGAAGAACTGAAGCTTTCTTT.

The gene calls are TRBV21-1 and TRBJ1-2; the listed D gene, TRBD1, was not tested against the DNA. TRBV21-1 is tagged as a pseudogene. CDR3 size: 20 residues. The CDR3 is CASSKDGDRTPTPLNYGYTF. In DNA form, the CDR3 reads TGTGCCAGCAGCAAAGACGGAGACAGGACCCCAACGCCCCTTAACTATGGCTACACCTTC.

The chain has TRBV18 and TRBJ1-1; no clear D. Germline V gene data show CDR1 as KGHSH and CDR2 as LQKENI. V lost 2 bases and J lost 4, with 20 bases in between. The CDR3 spans 17 residues. This chain's CDR3 is CASSPLVTGQKGTEAFF. The CDR3 DNA reads as TGTGCCAGCTCACCATTGGTAACCGGCCAGAAGGGCACTGAAGCTTTCTTT.

A single count supports this clone. This chain links TRBV18 with TRBJ1-4, with TRBD1 matching 8 bases. This CDR3 has 17 residues. Trimming removed 5 bases from V and 0 bases from J; junction bases left unmatched: 8. CDR1 and CDR2 (germline): KGHSH, LQKENI. DNA of the CDR3: TGTGCCAGCTCATACGGGGGACAGGCTGCAACTAATGAAAAACTGTTTTTT. Translating it yields CASSYGGQAATNEKLFF.

V usage is TRBV7-9 and J usage is TRBJ1-2, with D possibly matching TRBD1 (5 bases). Germline V gene sequence: CDR1 SEHNR, CDR2 FQNEAQ (reference sequence). The CDR3 length is 14 residues. V shed 1 base and J shed 7 bases, with 13 bases lying between them. The CDR3 is CASSLDPREVGYTF. DNA of the CDR3: TGTGCCAGCAGCTTAGACCCCAGGGAAGTTGGCTACACCTTC.

The rearrangement uses TRBV6-5 and TRBJ1-4; no clear D gene. V was trimmed by 8 bases and J by 4 bases, leaving 8 bases between them. The CDR3 runs 12 residues. CDR1 MNHEY and CDR2 SVGAGI come from the germline V gene. This CDR3 is CASGGVNEKLFF. CDR3 coding DNA: TGTGCCAGCGGAGGAGTTAATGAAAAACTGTTTTTT.

CDR3: CAWSVGTRDIRNTIYF. CDR3 in DNA: TGTGCCTGGAGTGTAGGGACTCGGGACATTAGAAACACCATATATTTT. The chain joins TRBV30 to TRBJ1-3; TRBD1 might be the D (6 bases). Trimming left V 0 bases short and J 5 bases short, with 17 bases between. This CDR3 is 16 amino acids long. Germline V CDR1 and CDR2: GTSNPN, SVGIG (reference sequence).

V usage is TRBV19 and J usage is TRBJ1-5, with 7 bases that match TRBD1. The CDR3 sequence is 15 residues long. V lost 3 bases and J lost 2; bases outside the gene matches: 4. Germline CDR1 and CDR2: LNHDA and SQIVND (reference sequence). The CDR3 DNA sequence: TGTGCCAGTAGTATTAGGCAGGGGGGCAATCAGCCCCAGCATTTT. Encoded protein: CASSIRQGGNQPQHF. The variable domain in full, with the rest retrieved from reference TRBV19 and TRBJ1-5, is DGGITQSPKYLFRKEGQNVTLSCEQNLNHDAMYWYRQDPGQGLRLIYYSQIVNDFQKGDIAEGYSVSREKKESFPLTVTSAQKNPTAFYLCASSIRQGGNQPQHFGDGTRLSIL.